Listed below are T cell receptor beta chains from one sample, sequenced in a study of blood T cell repertoires in COVID-19. Clones were read by immunoSEQ multiplex PCR, and TCRdb kept only the in-frame ones, dropping some. The profile covers about 290,000 clones, with roughly 86% appearing a single time and approximately 12% taken by the ten largest. Material for sequencing was peripheral blood. Receptor source: a woman aged 25 to 39 with COVID-19, enrolled during active disease. Both conserved end residues are part of each CDR3. D genes are given only for firm matches. A row's size may be missing; if present it is once, few, many or a size class.

D	V	size	J	length	CDR3	DNA
NA	TRBV19	NA	TRBJ1-6	15	CASSMGDMTNSPLHF	TGTGCCAGTAGTATGGGGGACATGACCAATTCACCCCTCCACTTT
TRBD2	TRBV11-2	NA	TRBJ2-3	15	CASSLLAGATDTQYF	TGTGCCAGCAGCTTACTAGCGGGAGCCACAGATACGCAGTATTTT
TRBD1	TRBV27	NA	TRBJ2-2	15	CASSLSAGGTGELFF	TGTGCCAGCAGTTTATCTGCAGGGGGCACCGGGGAGCTGTTTTTT
TRBD1	TRBV3-1/TRBV3-2	NA	TRBJ2-2	17	CASSRYPTGVSAGELFF	TGTGCCAGCAGCCGATACCCAACAGGGGTCTCTGCCGGGGAGCTGTTTTTT
NA	TRBV2	NA	TRBJ2-7	12	CASRAYPYEQYF	TGTGCCAGCAGAGCCTACCCCTACGAGCAGTACTTC
NA	TRBV14	NA	TRBJ2-7	14	CASSPYRSSYEQYF	TGTGCCAGCAGCCCCTACCGGAGCTCCTACGAGCAGTACTTC
NA	TRBV6-6	NA	TRBJ2-1	11	CASRDRYEQFF	TGTGCCAGCAGAGACAGGTATGAGCAGTTCTTC
TRBD1	TRBV5-1	NA	TRBJ1-2	15	CASSRSGGTNYGYTF	TGCGCCAGCAGCCGCTCAGGGGGCACAAACTATGGCTACACCTTC
NA	TRBV6-6	NA	TRBJ1-5	16	CASSLTDPGYNQPQHF	TGTGCCAGCAGTTTAACTGACCCAGGATACAATCAGCCCCAGCATTTT
NA	TRBV19	NA	TRBJ1-2	11	CASNHARGYTF	TGTGCCAGTAACCACGCTCGGGGCTACACCTTC
TRBD2	TRBV4-1	once	TRBJ2-1	17	CASSQGAGGSSYNEQFF	TGCGCCAGCAGCCAAGGCGCGGGGGGAAGCTCCTACAATGAGCAGTTCTTC
NA	TRBV6-5	NA	TRBJ1-6	15	CASSYSRPYNSPLHF	TGTGCCAGCAGTTACTCGAGGCCTTACAATTCACCCCTCCACTTT
TRBD2	TRBV20-1	NA	TRBJ2-5	11	CSASGGGAQYF	TGCAGTGCTAGCGGGGGGGGTGCCCAGTACTTC
NA	TRBV18	NA	TRBJ1-2	16	CASSPGSRSTNYGYTF	TGTGCCAGCTCACCGGGGAGCCGTAGTACTAACTATGGCTACACCTTC
TRBD1	TRBV6-4	NA	TRBJ2-1	15	CASSDSNRGYNEQFF	TGTGCCAGCAGTGACTCGAACAGGGGCTACAATGAGCAGTTCTTC
TRBD1	TRBV3-1/TRBV3-2	NA	TRBJ2-2	15	CASSRKGAQTGELFF	TGTGCCAGCAGCCGGAAGGGGGCGCAGACCGGGGAGCTGTTTTTT
NA	TRBV7-2	NA	TRBJ1-1	14	CASSLNEGSTEAFF	TGTGCCAGCAGCTTAAATGAGGGATCGACTGAAGCTTTCTTT
TRBD2	TRBV14	once	TRBJ2-3	15	CASSRTSGVADTQYF	TGTGCCAGCAGCCGGACTAGCGGGGTCGCAGATACGCAGTATTTT
TRBD2	TRBV19	NA	TRBJ2-1	12	CASSFGLAALFF	TGTGCCAGTAGTTTCGGACTAGCGGCGCTGTTCTTC
NA	TRBV2	NA	TRBJ1-4	13	CASSDRANEKLFF	TGTGCCAGCAGCGACAGAGCTAATGAAAAACTGTTTTTT
NA	TRBV5-5	NA	TRBJ2-7	13	CASSLVQTYEQYF	TGTGCCAGCAGCTTGGTCCAAACCTACGAGCAGTACTTC
NA	TRBV4-2	NA	TRBJ1-2	16	CASSQGLAGANYGYTF	TGTGCCAGCAGCCAAGGCCTGGCAGGGGCCAACTATGGCTACACCTTC
TRBD1	TRBV28	NA	TRBJ1-2	15	CASSLFPGQGDGYTF	TGTGCCAGCAGTTTATTCCCGGGACAGGGAGACGGCTACACCTTC
TRBD1	TRBV25-1	NA	TRBJ2-7	15	CASSEFRGRLGEQYF	TGTGCCAGCAGTGAATTTAGGGGGCGCTTAGGCGAGCAGTACTTC
TRBD1	TRBV2	NA	TRBJ1-4	13	CASEDRVYEKLFF	TGTGCCAGCGAGGACAGGGTATATGAAAAACTGTTTTTT
TRBD2	TRBV7-2	NA	TRBJ2-2	16	CASSLKRGSSTGELFF	TGTGCCAGCAGCTTAAAGCGGGGGTCATCCACCGGGGAGCTGTTTTTT
TRBD1	TRBV6-5	NA	TRBJ1-2	13	CASSYTGGGGYTF	TGTGCCAGCAGTTACACAGGGGGCGGTGGCTACACCTTC
TRBD1	TRBV7-9	NA	TRBJ2-1	13	CASSSHRGNEQFF	TGTGCCAGCAGCAGCCACAGGGGCAATGAGCAGTTCTTC
TRBD1	TRBV2	NA	TRBJ1-2	16	CASNPWEGQVDRGYTF	TGTGCCAGCAATCCCTGGGAAGGACAGGTTGATCGAGGCTACACCTTC
NA	TRBV19	NA	TRBJ1-4	14	CASSTQGFNEKLFF	TGTGCCAGTAGTACTCAGGGGTTTAATGAAAAACTGTTTTTT
NA	TRBV12-3/TRBV12-4	NA	TRBJ1-1	13	CASSPQRIGGAFF	TGTGCCAGCAGTCCTCAACGCATAGGAGGGGCTTTCTTT
TRBD1	TRBV2	NA	TRBJ2-1	13	CASSGQGINEQFF	TGTGCCAGCAGTGGACAGGGAATCAATGAGCAGTTCTTC
NA	TRBV3-1/TRBV3-2	NA	TRBJ1-4	12	CASSRGLEKLFF	TGTGCCAGCAGCCGAGGACTTGAAAAACTGTTTTTT
NA	TRBV6-1	NA	TRBJ1-5	13	CASSESPHPPQHF	TGTGCCAGCAGTGAAAGCCCCCACCCGCCCCAGCATTTT
TRBD1	TRBV5-1	NA	TRBJ1-4	18	CASSLGRDRAYGGEKLFF	TGCGCCAGCAGCTTGGGCCGGGACAGGGCCTATGGGGGTGAAAAACTGTTTTTT
TRBD1	TRBV14	NA	TRBJ1-1	15	CASSQGTGGYTEAFF	TGTGCCAGCAGCCAAGGGACAGGGGGCTACACTGAAGCTTTCTTT
TRBD1	TRBV10-1	NA	TRBJ2-7	14	CASSGQGSTYGQYF	TGCGCCAGCAGTGGACAGGGCTCAACCTACGGGCAGTACTTC
NA	TRBV13	NA	TRBJ2-7	15	CASSQSLGQTYEQYF	TGTGCCAGCAGCCAGTCACTAGGACAGACCTACGAGCAGTACTTC
NA	TRBV6-4	NA	TRBJ2-1	14	CASRLDTSYNEQFF	TGTGCCAGCAGATTGGACACCTCCTACAATGAGCAGTTCTTC
TRBD2	TRBV3-1/TRBV3-2	NA	TRBJ2-3	13	CASSQVSGGIQYF	TGTGCCAGCAGCCAAGTTTCCGGGGGGATCCAGTATTTT
NA	TRBV9	NA	TRBJ1-1	14	CASSVGGMNTEAFF	TGTGCCAGCAGCGTGGGCGGGATGAACACTGAAGCTTTCTTT
TRBD2	TRBV5-4	NA	TRBJ2-2	15	CASSLYSGAAGELFF	TGTGCCAGCAGCTTGTATAGCGGGGCGGCCGGGGAGCTGTTTTTT
TRBD2	TRBV6-5	NA	TRBJ2-3	15	CASSYPSGGADTQYF	TGTGCCAGCAGTTACCCGAGCGGGGGGGCAGATACGCAGTATTTT
NA	TRBV29-1	NA	TRBJ2-1	10	CSVYVVEQFF	TGCAGCGTTTATGTTGTTGAGCAGTTCTTC
NA	TRBV7-9	NA	TRBJ2-7	14	CASSLERVSYEQYF	TGTGCCAGCAGCTTGGAGCGGGTCAGCTACGAGCAGTACTTC